This T cell receptor beta chain was recorded in a study of control samples from healthy donors and cancer patients. Profiled with immunoSEQ multiplex PCR; TCRdb holds only in-frame clones, not every one. The sample consists of around 130,000 clones, just over 90% of them appearing once. Per the germline V gene, CDR1 is ENHRY and CDR2 is SYGVKD. This CDR3 contains 14 residues. V lost 7 bases to trimming and J lost 4 bases, with 14 bases between them. This chain uses TRBV10-3 with TRBJ1-5; D is ambiguous. Sequences were obtained from PBMCs. This TCR was sampled from a man aged 45-60 years with head and neck cancer. This chain's CDR3 is CAIKEAGVNQPQHF. CDR3 sequence (DNA): TGTGCCATCAAGGAGGCCGGGGTAAATCAGCCCCAGCATTTT.